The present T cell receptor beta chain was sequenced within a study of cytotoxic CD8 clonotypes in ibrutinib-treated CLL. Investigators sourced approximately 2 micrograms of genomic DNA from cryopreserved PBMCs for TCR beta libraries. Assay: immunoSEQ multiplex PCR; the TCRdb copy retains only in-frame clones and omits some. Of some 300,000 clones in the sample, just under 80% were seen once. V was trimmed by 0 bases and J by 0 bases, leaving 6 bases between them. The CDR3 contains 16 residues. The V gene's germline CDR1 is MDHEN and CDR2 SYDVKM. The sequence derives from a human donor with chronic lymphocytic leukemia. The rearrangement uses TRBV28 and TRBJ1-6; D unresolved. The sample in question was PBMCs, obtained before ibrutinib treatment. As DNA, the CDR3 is TGTGCCAGCAGTTTATGGAGAAACTCCTATAATTCACCCCTCCACTTT. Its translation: CASSLWRNSYNSPLHF.